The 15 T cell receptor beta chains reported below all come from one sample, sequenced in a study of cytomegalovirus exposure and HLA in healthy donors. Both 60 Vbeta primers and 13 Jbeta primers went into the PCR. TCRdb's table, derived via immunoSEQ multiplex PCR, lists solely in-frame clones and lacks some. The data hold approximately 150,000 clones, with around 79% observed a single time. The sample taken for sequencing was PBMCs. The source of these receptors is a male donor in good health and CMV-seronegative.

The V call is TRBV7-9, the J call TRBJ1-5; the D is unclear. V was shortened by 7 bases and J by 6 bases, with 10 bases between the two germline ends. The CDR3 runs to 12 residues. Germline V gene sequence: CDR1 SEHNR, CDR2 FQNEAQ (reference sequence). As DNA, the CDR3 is TGTGCCAGCAATATAGGGAGTCAGCCCCAGCATTTT. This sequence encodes CASNIGSQPQHF.

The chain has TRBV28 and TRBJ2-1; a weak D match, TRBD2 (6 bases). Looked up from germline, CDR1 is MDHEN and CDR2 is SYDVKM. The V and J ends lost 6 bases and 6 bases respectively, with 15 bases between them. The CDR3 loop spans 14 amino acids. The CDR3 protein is CASSLGRNGNEQFF. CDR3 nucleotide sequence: TGTGCCAGCAGCCTCGGGAGAAATGGCAATGAGCAGTTCTTC.

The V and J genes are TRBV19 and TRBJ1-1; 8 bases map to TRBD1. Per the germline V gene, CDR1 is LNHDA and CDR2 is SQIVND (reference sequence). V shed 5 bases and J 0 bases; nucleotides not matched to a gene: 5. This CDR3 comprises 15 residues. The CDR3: CASSLRQGMNTEAFF. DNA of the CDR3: TGTGCCAGTAGTCTGCGACAGGGGATGAACACTGAAGCTTTCTTT.

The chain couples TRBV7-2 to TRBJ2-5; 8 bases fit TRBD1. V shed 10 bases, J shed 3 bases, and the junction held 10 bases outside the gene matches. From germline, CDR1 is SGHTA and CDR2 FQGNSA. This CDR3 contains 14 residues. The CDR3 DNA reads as TGTGCCACAGGAGGGTCAGGGGGCAAAGAGACCCAGTACTTC. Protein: CATGGSGGKETQYF.

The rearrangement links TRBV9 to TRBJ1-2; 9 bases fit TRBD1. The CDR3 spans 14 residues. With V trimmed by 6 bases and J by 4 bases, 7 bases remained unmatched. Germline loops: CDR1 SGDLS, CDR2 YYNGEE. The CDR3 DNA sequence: TGTGCCAGCACCAGGGACAGGGAGGTCTATGGCTACACCTTC. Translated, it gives CASTRDREVYGYTF.

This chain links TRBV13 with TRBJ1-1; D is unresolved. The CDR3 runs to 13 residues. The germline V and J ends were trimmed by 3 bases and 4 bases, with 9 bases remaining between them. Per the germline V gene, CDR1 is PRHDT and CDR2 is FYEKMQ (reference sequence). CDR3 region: CASSLARGTEAFF. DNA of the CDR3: TGTGCCAGCAGCTTGGCCCGGGGCACTGAAGCTTTCTTT.

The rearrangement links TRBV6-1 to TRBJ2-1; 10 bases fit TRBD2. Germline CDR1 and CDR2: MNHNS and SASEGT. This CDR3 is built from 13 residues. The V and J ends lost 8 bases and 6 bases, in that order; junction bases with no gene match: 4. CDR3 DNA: TGTGCCAGCTGCTTAGCGGGGGGCAATGAGCAGTTCTTC. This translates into CASCLAGGNEQFF.

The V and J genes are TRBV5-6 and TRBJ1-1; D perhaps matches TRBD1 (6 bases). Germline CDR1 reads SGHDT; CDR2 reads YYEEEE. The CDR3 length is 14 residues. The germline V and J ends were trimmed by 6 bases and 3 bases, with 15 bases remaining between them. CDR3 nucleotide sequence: TGTGCCAGCATCGAGCTGCACAGGGACACTGAAGCTTTCTTT. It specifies CASIELHRDTEAFF.

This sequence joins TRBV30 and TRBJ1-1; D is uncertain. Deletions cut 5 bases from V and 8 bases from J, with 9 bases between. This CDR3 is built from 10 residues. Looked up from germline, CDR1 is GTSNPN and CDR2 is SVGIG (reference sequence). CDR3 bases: TGTGCCTGGGGGAGTACAGAAGCTTTCTTT. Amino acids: CAWGSTEAFF. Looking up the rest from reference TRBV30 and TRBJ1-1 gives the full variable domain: SQTIHQWPATLVQPVGSPLSLECTVEGTSNPNLYWYRQAAGRGLQLLFYSVGIGQISSEVPQNLSASRPQDRQFILSSKKLLLSDSGFYLCAWGSTEAFFGQGTRLTVV.

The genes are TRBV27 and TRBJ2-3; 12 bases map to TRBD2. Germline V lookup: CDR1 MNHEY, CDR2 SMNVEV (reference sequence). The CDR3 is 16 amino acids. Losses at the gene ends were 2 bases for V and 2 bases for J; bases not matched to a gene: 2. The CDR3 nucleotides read TGTGCCAGCAGTTTACTAGCGGGGGGGCCCACAGATACGCAGTATTTT. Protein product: CASSLLAGGPTDTQYF.

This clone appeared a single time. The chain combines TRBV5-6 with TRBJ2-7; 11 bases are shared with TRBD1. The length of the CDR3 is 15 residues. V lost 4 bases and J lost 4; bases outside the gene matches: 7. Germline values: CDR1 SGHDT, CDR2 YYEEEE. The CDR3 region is CASSALDRGQYEQYF. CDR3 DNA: TGTGCCAGCAGCGCGTTGGACAGGGGGCAGTACGAGCAGTACTTC.

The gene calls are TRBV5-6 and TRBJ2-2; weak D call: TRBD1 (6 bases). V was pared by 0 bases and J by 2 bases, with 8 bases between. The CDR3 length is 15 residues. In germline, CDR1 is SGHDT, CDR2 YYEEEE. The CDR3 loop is CASSLGQVNTGELFF. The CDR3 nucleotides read TGTGCCAGCAGCTTGGGACAGGTCAACACCGGGGAGCTGTTTTTT. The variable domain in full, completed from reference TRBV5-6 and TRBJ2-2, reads DAGVTQSPTHLIKTRGQQVTLRCSPKSGHDTVSWYQQALGQGPQFIFQYYEEEERQRGNFPDRFSGHQFPNYSSELNVNALLLGDSALYLCASSLGQVNTGELFFGEGSRLTVL.

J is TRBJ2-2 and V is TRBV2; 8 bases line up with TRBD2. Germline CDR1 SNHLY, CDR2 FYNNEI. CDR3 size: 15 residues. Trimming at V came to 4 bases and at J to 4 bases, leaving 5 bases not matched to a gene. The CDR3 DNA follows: TGTGCCAGCAGTGGGGCGGGGGGCTCCACCGGGGAGCTGTTTTTT. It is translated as CASSGAGGSTGELFF.

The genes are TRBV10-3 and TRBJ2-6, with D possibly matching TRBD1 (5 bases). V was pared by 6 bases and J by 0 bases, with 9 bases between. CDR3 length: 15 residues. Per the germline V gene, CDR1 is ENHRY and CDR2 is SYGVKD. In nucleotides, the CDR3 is TGTGCCATCAGCGCGACAGACTCTGGGGCCAACGTCCTGACTTTC. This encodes CAISATDSGANVLTF.

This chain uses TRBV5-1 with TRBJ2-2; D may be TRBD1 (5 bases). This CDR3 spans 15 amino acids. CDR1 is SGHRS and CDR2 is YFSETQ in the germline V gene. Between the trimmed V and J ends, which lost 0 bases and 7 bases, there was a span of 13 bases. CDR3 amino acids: CASSLAGQYYGELFF. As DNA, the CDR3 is TGCGCCAGCAGCTTGGCAGGACAATACTACGGGGAGCTGTTTTTT. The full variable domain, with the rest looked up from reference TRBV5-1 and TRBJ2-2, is KAGVTQTPRYLIKTRGQQVTLSCSPISGHRSVSWYQQTPGQGLQFLFEYFSETQRNKGNFPGRFSGRQFSNSRSEMNVSTLELGDSALYLCASSLAGQYYGELFFGEGSRLTVL.